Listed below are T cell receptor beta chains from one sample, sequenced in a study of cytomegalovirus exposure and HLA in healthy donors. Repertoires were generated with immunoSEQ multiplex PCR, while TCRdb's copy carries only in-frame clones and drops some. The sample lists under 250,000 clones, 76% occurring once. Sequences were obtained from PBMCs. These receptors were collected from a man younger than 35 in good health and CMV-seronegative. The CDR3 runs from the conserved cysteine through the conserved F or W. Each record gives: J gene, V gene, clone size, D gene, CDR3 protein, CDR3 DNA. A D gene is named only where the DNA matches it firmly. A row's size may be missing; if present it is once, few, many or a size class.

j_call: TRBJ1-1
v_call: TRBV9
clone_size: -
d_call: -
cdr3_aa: CASSKRSETEAFF
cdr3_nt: TGTGCCAGCAGCAAAAGATCCGAGACTGAAGCTTTCTTT

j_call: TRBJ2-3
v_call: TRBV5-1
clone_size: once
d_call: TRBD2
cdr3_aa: CASSFGTSGRGGTQYF
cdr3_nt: TGCGCCAGCAGCTTCGGGACTAGCGGGAGAGGCGGTACGCAGTATTTT

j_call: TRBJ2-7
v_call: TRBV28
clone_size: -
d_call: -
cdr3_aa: CASSLPVSPYEQYF
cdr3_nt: TGTGCCAGCAGTTTGCCGGTTTCCCCCTACGAGCAGTACTTC

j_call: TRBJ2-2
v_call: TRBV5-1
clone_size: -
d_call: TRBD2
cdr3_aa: CASSFTVVGLAGTANTGELFF
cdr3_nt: TGCGCCAGCAGCTTCACTGTGGTCGGGCTAGCGGGAACCGCGAACACCGGGGAGCTGTTTTTT

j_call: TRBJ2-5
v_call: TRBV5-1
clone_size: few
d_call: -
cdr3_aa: CASSHLGVQETQYF
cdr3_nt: TGCGCCAGCAGCCACCTAGGAGTCCAAGAGACCCAGTACTTC

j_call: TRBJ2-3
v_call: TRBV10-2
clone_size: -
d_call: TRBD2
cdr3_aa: CASQRLAGGQVKQYF
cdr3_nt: TGCGCCAGCCAAAGACTAGCGGGAGGGCAAGTAAAGCAGTATTTT

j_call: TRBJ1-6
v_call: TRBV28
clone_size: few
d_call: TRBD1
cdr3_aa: CASSPPLGQRSSYNSPLHF
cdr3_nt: TGTGCCAGCAGTCCCCCTCTGGGACAGAGGAGCTCCTATAATTCACCCCTCCACTTT

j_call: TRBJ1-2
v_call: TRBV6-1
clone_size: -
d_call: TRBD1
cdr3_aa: CASRTDRGSRRDTF
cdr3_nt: TGTGCCAGCAGAACCGACAGGGGGAGCAGGAGGGACACCTTC

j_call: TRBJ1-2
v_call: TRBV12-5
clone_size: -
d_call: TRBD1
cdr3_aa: CASGLGGLGGYTF
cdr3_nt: TGTGCTAGTGGTTTAGGGGGCTTGGGGGGCTACACCTTC

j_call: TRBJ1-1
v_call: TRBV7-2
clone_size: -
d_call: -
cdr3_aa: CASSLQAGPVEAFF
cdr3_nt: TGTGCCAGCAGCTTACAGGCAGGGCCAGTTGAAGCTTTCTTT

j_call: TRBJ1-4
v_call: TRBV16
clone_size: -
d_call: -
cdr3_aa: CASSQSNRNEKLFF
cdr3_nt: TGTGCCAGCAGTCAAAGTAACAGAAATGAAAAACTGTTTTTT

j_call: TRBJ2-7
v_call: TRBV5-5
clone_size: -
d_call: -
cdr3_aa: CASSFSSAGTDEQYF
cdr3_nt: TGTGCCAGCAGCTTTAGTTCGGCGGGGACGGACGAGCAGTACTTC

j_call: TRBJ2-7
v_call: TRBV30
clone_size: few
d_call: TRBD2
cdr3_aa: CAWKLAGEFRPYEQYF
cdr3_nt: TGTGCCTGGAAACTAGCGGGAGAATTTCGACCCTACGAGCAGTACTTC

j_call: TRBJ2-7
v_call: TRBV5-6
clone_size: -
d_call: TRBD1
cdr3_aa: CASSRDRDFYEQYF
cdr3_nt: TGTGCCAGCAGCCGGGACAGGGATTTCTACGAGCAGTACTTC

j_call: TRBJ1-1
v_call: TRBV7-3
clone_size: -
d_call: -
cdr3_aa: CASSLVGGGTEAFF
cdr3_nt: TGTGCCAGCAGCTTAGTTGGGGGGGGCACTGAAGCTTTCTTT

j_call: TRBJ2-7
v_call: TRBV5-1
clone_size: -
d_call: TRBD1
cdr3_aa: CASSPETGISYEQYF
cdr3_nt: TGCGCCAGCAGCCCGGAGACAGGGATCTCCTACGAGCAGTACTTC

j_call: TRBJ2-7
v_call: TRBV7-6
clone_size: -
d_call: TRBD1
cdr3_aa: CASSLYTGAGVEQYF
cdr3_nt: TGTGCCAGCAGCTTATACACAGGGGCCGGGGTAGAGCAGTACTTC